Shown below are 27 T cell receptor beta chains from a single sample sequenced in a study of neoadjuvant anti-PD-1 for oral cavity cancer. The data were produced by immunoSEQ multiplex PCR, yet TCRdb's version contains in-frame clones alone and is incomplete. Of approximately 4,500 clones in the sample, 55% to 75% were seen once. The sample in question was tumor tissue, obtained before nivolumab (anti-PD-1) treatment. Source of these receptors: a person aged 35 to 85 with oral cavity squamous cell carcinoma.

The chain employs TRBV28 and TRBJ1-5; possibly TRBD1 for D (5 bases). V lost 4 bases to trimming and J lost 5 bases, with 15 bases between them. Germline loops: CDR1 MDHEN, CDR2 SYDVKM. The CDR3 consists of 15 residues. Here the CDR3 DNA reads TGTGCCAGCAGTTCGGCCTCGGAGGGACATCAGCCCCAGCATTTT. Its translation: CASSSASEGHQPQHF.

This chain connects TRBV5-1 to TRBJ2-4; D remains unclear. Per germline, CDR1 SGHRS and CDR2 YFSETQ. The CDR3 runs to 15 residues. V lost 0 bases and J lost 0, with 7 bases in between. In DNA form, the CDR3 reads TGCGCCAGCAGCTTGGGTACCCTAGCCAAAAACATTCAGTACTTC. Translating gives CASSLGTLAKNIQYF.

A single count supports this clone. The V and J genes are TRBV5-4 and TRBJ1-2; D not certain. Trimming cost V 2 bases and J 3 bases, with 14 bases left between them. The CDR3 contains 15 residues. The germline V gene has CDR1 SGHNT and CDR2 YYREEE (reference sequence). CDR3 amino acids: CASSFGPGSHYGYTF. The DNA for the CDR3 is TGTGCCAGCAGCTTCGGACCCGGGTCCCACTATGGCTACACCTTC.

In its sample, this clone was seen a few times. The chain employs TRBV10-1 and TRBJ2-1; TRBD2 aligns across 10 bases. The ends lost 0 bases at V and 7 bases at J; junction bases unmatched: 6. This CDR3 region has 16 residues. CDR1 is WNHNN, CDR2 SYGVQD, per germline (reference sequence). CDR3 region: CASSESLAGEDNEQFF. As DNA, the CDR3 is TGCGCCAGCAGTGAGTCGCTAGCGGGAGAGGATAATGAGCAGTTCTTC.

The chain has TRBV12-5 and TRBJ1-1, with D uncertain. There are 14 residues in the CDR3. The V gene lost 0 bases and the J gene lost 4 bases, with 9 bases spanning the gap. Looked up from germline, CDR1 is LGHNT and CDR2 is FRNRAP. In DNA form, the CDR3 reads TGTGCTAGTGGTTTGGTAGAGTTCGGCACTGAAGCTTTCTTT. Translation gives CASGLVEFGTEAFF.

The chain carries TRBV7-8 and TRBJ2-7, with 7 nucleotides matching TRBD1. The CDR3 has 13 amino acids. Unmatched junction bases numbered 8, after V lost 5 bases and J lost 7 bases. Germline V gene lookup returns CDR1 SGHVS and CDR2 FQNEAQ. The CDR3 spells CASSPDRPGEQYF. Written as DNA, the CDR3 is TGTGCCAGCAGCCCGGACAGGCCGGGGGAGCAGTACTTC.

The V gene is TRBV10-3, the J gene TRBJ2-5; 10 bases are a match to TRBD1. CDR3 length: 14 amino acids. Looked up from germline, CDR1 is ENHRY and CDR2 is SYGVKD. Unmatched junction bases numbered 8, after V lost 10 bases and J lost 3 bases. The CDR3 coding sequence is TGTGCCACGCTAGAGACAGGGGGCGAAGAGACCCAGTACTTC. Translating gives CATLETGGEETQYF.

This chain joins TRBV18 and TRBJ1-4; no definite D call. The CDR3 covers 14 residues. V lost 3 bases and J 0 bases, leaving 5 bases between the germline ends. The germline V gene has CDR1 KGHSH and CDR2 LQKENI. CDR3 coding DNA: TGTGCCAGCTCACCGGGGACAACTAATGAAAAACTGTTTTTT. Translation gives CASSPGTTNEKLFF.

The chain combines TRBV30 with TRBJ1-1; 8 bases fit TRBD1. This CDR3 contains 15 residues. From germline, CDR1 is GTSNPN and CDR2 SVGIG (reference sequence). J gave up 0 bases and V 3 bases, and 6 bases lay outside the gene matches. The CDR3 sequence: CAWRRQGRVNTEAFF. DNA of the CDR3: TGTGCCTGGAGACGACAGGGGCGGGTGAACACTGAAGCTTTCTTT.

This clone appeared a few times. The V call is TRBV27, the J call TRBJ1-2, with a weak D call TRBD1 (5 bases). Trimming took 3 bases from V and 6 from J, leaving 17 bases between them. Germline CDR1 is MNHEY and CDR2 is SMNVEV (reference sequence). CDR3 size: 15 residues. This chain's CDR3 is CASSFGTGGGNGYTF. DNA for the CDR3: TGTGCCAGCAGTTTCGGCACCGGGGGTGGCAATGGCTACACCTTC.

The chain carries TRBV7-3 and TRBJ1-1, with TRBD1 as a possible D gene (5 bases). This CDR3 region has 14 residues. Trimming removed 5 bases from V and 0 bases from J, with 10 bases in between. Looked up from germline, CDR1 is SGHTA and CDR2 is FQGTGA. CDR3 DNA: TGTGCCAGCAGCCCAGGGACGGTGAACACTGAAGCTTTCTTT. It encodes CASSPGTVNTEAFF.

This chain joins TRBV20-1 and TRBJ2-1; D is unclear. There are 11 residues in the CDR3. V gave up 0 bases and J gave up 6 bases, with 3 bases separating them. The germline V gene has CDR1 DFQATT and CDR2 SNEGSKA (reference sequence). This chain's CDR3 is CSARDPNEQFF. The CDR3 nucleotides are TGCAGTGCTAGAGATCCCAATGAGCAGTTCTTC.

V usage is TRBV7-2 and J usage is TRBJ2-3; TRBD1 matches 9 bases. Per germline, CDR1 SGHTA and CDR2 FQGNSA. This CDR3 region has 16 residues. Losses at the gene ends were 5 bases for V and 5 bases for J; bases not matched to a gene: 11. CDR3 bases: TGTGCCAGCAGCCGTGGCGGGACAGGGTTTGTAGATACGCAGTATTTT. This translates into CASSRGGTGFVDTQYF.

The V gene is TRBV7-2, the J gene TRBJ2-7; tentatively, D is TRBD2 (6 bases). Germline V gene data show CDR1 as SGHTA and CDR2 as FQGNSA. The CDR3 is 16 residues long. V was pared by 1 base and J by 0 bases, with 13 bases between. CDR3 coding DNA: TGTGCCAGCAGCTTAGTGGAGCTAGCGAGCTCCTACGAGCAGTACTTC. Translated, it gives CASSLVELASSYEQYF.

In its sample, this clone was seen once. The rearrangement links TRBV27 to TRBJ1-5; D perhaps matches TRBD1 (5 bases). The CDR3 runs to 14 residues. The V gene's germline CDR1 is MNHEY and CDR2 SMNVEV (reference sequence). V dropped 6 bases and J dropped 3 bases, with 12 bases sitting between them. The CDR3 DNA reads TGTGCCAGCAGACCAAGACAGAACAATCAGCCCCAGCATTTT. Translation: CASRPRQNNQPQHF.

The gene calls are TRBV5-6 and TRBJ2-3; TRBD2 agrees at 10 bases. Per the germline V gene, CDR1 is SGHDT and CDR2 is YYEEEE. Germline trimming cut 1 base from V and 1 base from J; bases unmatched to any gene: 3. This CDR3 region has 16 residues. Written as DNA, the CDR3 is TGTGCCAGCAGCTTGTGGACTAGCGGACGCACAGATACGCAGTATTTT. Its protein is CASSLWTSGRTDTQYF.

The DNA of the CDR3 is TGTGCCAGCAGTTTGGACCTAGGGGGGCAAGAGACCCAGTACTTC. Translating gives CASSLDLGGQETQYF. The chain recombines TRBV28 with TRBJ2-5; D assignment may be TRBD1 or TRBD2 (6 bases each). This CDR3 spans 15 amino acids. Germline lookup yields CDR1 MDHEN and CDR2 SYDVKM. Trimming removed 3 bases from V and 2 bases from J, with 13 bases in between.

V and J are TRBV5-5 and TRBJ2-7; 7 bases agree with TRBD1. Germline trimming cut 5 bases from V and 4 bases from J; bases unmatched to any gene: 12. Germline CDR1 SGHKS, CDR2 YYEKEE (reference sequence). The CDR3 is 15 residues long. The CDR3 coding sequence is TGTGCCAGCAGACCGCCTACCGGGACAGCTTACGAGCAGTACTTC. This gives the protein CASRPPTGTAYEQYF.

The rearrangement joins TRBV10-3 to TRBJ2-5; 9 positions match TRBD1. The closer fit of TRBJ2-7 to the DNA end suggests the J call may be wrong. The CDR3 runs to 16 residues. In germline, CDR1 is ENHRY, CDR2 SYGVKD. The CDR3: CAISVDLGTGPYEQYF. The CDR3 bases are TGTGCCATCAGCGTCGACCTTGGGACAGGGCCCTACGAGCAGTACTTC.

The V and J genes are TRBV5-8 and TRBJ2-7; D might be TRBD2 (5 bases). The CDR3 is 13 residues long. The germline V gene encodes CDR1 SGHTS and CDR2 YDEGEE. V was pared by 4 bases and J by 4 bases, with 12 bases between. This CDR3 reads CASSPGEEYEQYF. CDR3 in DNA: TGTGCCAGCAGCCCCGGGGAAGAATACGAGCAGTACTTC.

The chain couples TRBV14 to TRBJ1-2, with a possible D match to TRBD1 (5 bases). Germline lookup yields CDR1 SGHDN and CDR2 FVKESK. The CDR3 spans 15 residues. The V end was cut by 4 bases, the J end by 2 bases, with 14 bases between. CDR3 sequence: CASSPSGGSNYGYTF. The CDR3 nucleotides read TGTGCCAGCAGCCCAAGTGGGGGTTCGAACTATGGCTACACCTTC.

The rearrangement uses TRBV11-3 and TRBJ1-1; D is perhaps TRBD1 (5 bases). From germline, CDR1 is SGHNT and CDR2 YENEEA. V was pared by 4 bases and J by 3 bases, with 12 bases between. The CDR3 extends over 14 amino acids. The CDR3 sequence: CASSSQGGHTEAFF. In DNA form, the CDR3 reads TGTGCCAGCAGCTCTCAGGGTGGTCACACTGAAGCTTTCTTT.

This clone was seen only a few times. V is TRBV30 and J is TRBJ2-3, with 8 bases identical to TRBD2. The CDR3 has 15 amino acids. The J segment lost 2 bases and the V segment lost 1 base, leaving 5 bases of the junction unmatched. Looked up from germline, CDR1 is GTSNPN and CDR2 is SVGIG (reference sequence). The CDR3 DNA reads TGTGCCTGGAGTGGGGTAGCGGGGACCACAGATACGCAGTATTTT. Its protein is CAWSGVAGTTDTQYF.

This clone was observed a few times. This chain joins TRBV4-1 and TRBJ1-2, with D perhaps TRBD1 (5 bases). This CDR3 spans 15 amino acids. V was shortened by 2 bases and J by 1 base, with 11 bases between the two germline ends. Germline V gives CDR1 MGHRA, CDR2 YSYEKL. DNA of the CDR3: TGCGCCAGCAGCCAAAACGAACAGGTTAACTATGGCTACACCTTC. Its translation is CASSQNEQVNYGYTF.

The CDR3 sequence is CASSLVPGSLNEKLFF. The CDR3, as DNA: TGCGCCAGCAGCTTGGTTCCCGGGAGTCTTAATGAAAAACTGTTTTTT. This chain joins TRBV5-1 and TRBJ1-4; no reliable D call. V was pared by 0 bases and J by 4 bases, with 13 bases between. CDR1 SGHRS and CDR2 YFSETQ come from the germline V gene. The CDR3 contains 16 residues.

This chain connects TRBV7-9 to TRBJ2-2, with TRBD1 matching over 7 bases. The CDR3 covers 13 residues. Trimming cost V 4 bases and J 6 bases; bases outside gene matches: 2. Germline loops: CDR1 SEHNR, CDR2 FQNEAQ (reference sequence). The CDR3 region is CASSSRGSGELFF. The CDR3 DNA reads TGTGCCAGCAGCTCCAGGGGGTCCGGGGAGCTGTTTTTT.

The chain uses TRBV5-4 and TRBJ1-1; unclear D gene. The germline V gene has CDR1 SGHNT and CDR2 YYREEE (reference sequence). The V and J ends lost 4 bases and 3 bases respectively, with 7 bases between them. The CDR3 consists of 12 residues. In DNA form, the CDR3 reads TGTGCCAGCAGCGTTCGGGACACTGAAGCTTTCTTT. Its translation: CASSVRDTEAFF.